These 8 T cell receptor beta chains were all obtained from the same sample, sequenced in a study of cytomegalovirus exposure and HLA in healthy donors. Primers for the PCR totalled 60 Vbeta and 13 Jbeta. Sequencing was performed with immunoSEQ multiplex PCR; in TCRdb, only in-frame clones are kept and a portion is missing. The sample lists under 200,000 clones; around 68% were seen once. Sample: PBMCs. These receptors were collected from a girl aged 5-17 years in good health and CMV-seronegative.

This chain's CDR3 is CASKGGGTDTQYF. The CDR3 region has the DNA TGCGCCAGCAAGGGGGGGGGCACAGATACGCAGTATTTT. This chain connects TRBV5-1 to TRBJ2-3, with TRBD2 as a possible D gene (7 bases). Germline loops: CDR1 SGHRS, CDR2 YFSETQ. Trimming shortened V by 6 bases and J by 1 base, and 9 bases separated the two germline ends. The CDR3 spans 13 residues.

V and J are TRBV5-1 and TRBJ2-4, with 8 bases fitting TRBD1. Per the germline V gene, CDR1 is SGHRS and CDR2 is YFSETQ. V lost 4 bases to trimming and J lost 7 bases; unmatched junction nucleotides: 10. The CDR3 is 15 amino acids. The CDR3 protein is CASSPSWTGTNIQYF. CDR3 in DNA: TGCGCCAGCAGCCCGTCCTGGACAGGGACGAACATTCAGTACTTC.

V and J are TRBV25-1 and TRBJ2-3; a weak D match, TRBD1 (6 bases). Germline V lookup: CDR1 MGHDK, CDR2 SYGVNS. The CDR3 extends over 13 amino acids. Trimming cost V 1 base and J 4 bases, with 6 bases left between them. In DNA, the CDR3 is TGTGCCAGCAGTGAATGGGGGCCAGATACGCAGTATTTT. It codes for CASSEWGPDTQYF. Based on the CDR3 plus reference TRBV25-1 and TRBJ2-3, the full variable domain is EADIYQTPRYLVIGTGKKITLECSQTMGHDKMYWYQQDPGMELHLIHYSYGVNSTEKGDLSSESTVSRIRTEHFPLTLESARPSHTSQYLCASSEWGPDTQYFGPGTRLTVL.

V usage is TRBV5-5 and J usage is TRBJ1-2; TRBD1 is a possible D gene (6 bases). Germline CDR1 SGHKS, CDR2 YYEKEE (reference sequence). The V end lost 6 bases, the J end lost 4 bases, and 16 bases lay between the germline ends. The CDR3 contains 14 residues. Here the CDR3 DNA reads TGTGCCAGCACCACCGCGGGGGCCTTCTATGGCTACACCTTC. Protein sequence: CASTTAGAFYGYTF.

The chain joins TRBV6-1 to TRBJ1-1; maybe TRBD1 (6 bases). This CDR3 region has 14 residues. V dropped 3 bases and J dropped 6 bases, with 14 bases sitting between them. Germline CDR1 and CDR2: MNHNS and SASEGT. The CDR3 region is CASSDGVGGPEAFF. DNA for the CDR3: TGTGCCAGCAGTGACGGGGTAGGGGGACCTGAAGCTTTCTTT.

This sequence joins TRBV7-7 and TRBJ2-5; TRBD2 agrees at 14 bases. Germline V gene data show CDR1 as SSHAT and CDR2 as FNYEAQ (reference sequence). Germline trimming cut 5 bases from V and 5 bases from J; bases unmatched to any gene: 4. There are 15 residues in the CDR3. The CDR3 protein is CASSKTSGGAETQYF. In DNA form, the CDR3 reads TGTGCCAGCAGCAAGACTAGCGGGGGGGCCGAGACCCAGTACTTC.

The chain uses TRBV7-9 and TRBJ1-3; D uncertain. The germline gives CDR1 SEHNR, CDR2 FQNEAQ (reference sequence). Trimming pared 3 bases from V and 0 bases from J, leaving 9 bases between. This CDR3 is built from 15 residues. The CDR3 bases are TGTGCCAGCAGCTTGGGGAGAGCCTCTGGAAACACCATATATTTT. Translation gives CASSLGRASGNTIYF.

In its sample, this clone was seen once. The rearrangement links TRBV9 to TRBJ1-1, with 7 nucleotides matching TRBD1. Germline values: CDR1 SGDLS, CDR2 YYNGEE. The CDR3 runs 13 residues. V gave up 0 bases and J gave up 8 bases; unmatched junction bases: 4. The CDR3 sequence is CASSVAPGQEAFF. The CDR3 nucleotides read TGTGCCAGCAGCGTAGCCCCGGGACAGGAAGCTTTCTTT.